These 30 T cell receptor beta chains originate from one sample sequenced in a study of blood T cell repertoires in COVID-19. Method: immunoSEQ multiplex PCR; TCRdb's copy keeps in-frame clones and lacks some. The sample comprises about 210,000 clones, 75% to 90% of which are singletons, and more than 4.5% rests with the top ten. Source material: peripheral blood. These TCRs come from a woman in her thirties or forties with acute or convalescent COVID-19.

The chain has TRBV19 and TRBJ2-3, with TRBD2 matching 15 bases. Germline CDR1 is LNHDA and CDR2 is SQIVND (reference sequence). This CDR3 region has 16 residues. Unmatched junction bases numbered 4, after V lost 4 bases and J lost 5 bases. The CDR3 region has the DNA TGTGCCAGTAGTAAGGGGACTAGCGGGGGGAAAGATACGCAGTATTTT. It codes for CASSKGTSGGKDTQYF.

The genes are TRBV19 and TRBJ2-1; the D gene is possibly TRBD1 (6 bases). Germline V gives CDR1 LNHDA, CDR2 SQIVND (reference sequence). Trimming stripped 9 bases from V and 6 bases from J, with 12 bases between. CDR3 size: 12 residues. CDR3 sequence reads: CARNEQGNEQFF. The CDR3 nucleotides read TGTGCCAGGAATGAACAGGGCAATGAGCAGTTCTTC.

The chain joins TRBV2 to TRBJ1-1, with 9 positions matching TRBD1. The CDR3 extends over 15 amino acids. CDR1 SNHLY and CDR2 FYNNEI come from the germline V gene. Unmatched junction bases numbered 9, after V lost 5 bases and J lost 5 bases. The chain's CDR3 is CASSRQGVGVTEAFF. CDR3 nucleotides: TGTGCCAGCAGTAGACAGGGGGTTGGTGTGACTGAAGCTTTCTTT.

The V and J genes are TRBV6-6 and TRBJ1-2; D ambiguous. Trimming cost V 6 bases and J 0 bases, with 8 bases left between them. The CDR3 runs 13 residues. CDR1 and CDR2 from the germline V gene are MNHNY and SVGAGI (reference sequence). CDR3 residues: CASRYRANYGYTF. The CDR3 nucleotides read TGTGCCAGCAGATACCGAGCTAACTATGGCTACACCTTC.

Written as DNA, the CDR3 is TGTGCCAGCAGCAGTAGCGGGGTTAGCACAGATACGCAGTATTTT. It is translated as CASSSSGVSTDTQYF. The chain links TRBV9 to TRBJ2-3; 8 bases align to TRBD2. The CDR3 extends over 15 amino acids. Germline V gene sequence: CDR1 SGDLS, CDR2 YYNGEE. Losses at the gene ends were 4 bases for V and 0 bases for J; bases not matched to a gene: 4.

This rearrangement joins TRBV27 to TRBJ1-2; TRBD1 aligns across 7 bases. V lost 0 bases, J lost 3 bases, and 4 bases stayed unmatched. This CDR3 has 15 amino acids. Germline loops: CDR1 MNHEY, CDR2 SMNVEV (reference sequence). The DNA of the CDR3 is TGTGCCAGCAGTTTATCTGGCAGGGGGGACTATGGCTACACCTTC. Its protein is CASSLSGRGDYGYTF.

The genes are TRBV7-9 and TRBJ1-1; unclear D gene. Trimming removed 3 bases at V and 4 bases at J, with 12 bases between. CDR1 is SEHNR, CDR2 FQNEAQ, per germline (reference sequence). This CDR3 has 14 residues. The CDR3 here is CASSLSGATTEAFF. The CDR3 DNA reads TGTGCCAGCAGCTTGTCAGGCGCAACCACTGAAGCTTTCTTT.

The chain has TRBV7-8 and TRBJ1-2, with D hard to call. V lost 2 bases and J lost 3, with 4 bases in between. Germline CDR1 SGHVS, CDR2 FQNEAQ. The CDR3 is 12 residues long. Here the CDR3 reads CASSLSDYGYTF. Here the CDR3 DNA reads TGTGCCAGCAGCTTATCGGACTATGGCTACACCTTC.

V is TRBV6-6 and J is TRBJ2-3; D possibly corresponds to TRBD1 (5 bases). Germline loops: CDR1 MNHNY, CDR2 SVGAGI (reference sequence). V gave up 5 bases and J gave up 2 bases, with 14 bases separating them. There are 15 residues in the CDR3. The CDR3 is CASSKTQGYTDTQYF. CDR3 DNA: TGTGCCAGCAGTAAGACCCAGGGATACACAGATACGCAGTATTTT.

The chain has TRBV5-8 and TRBJ2-1; 7 bases line up with TRBD1. CDR3 length: 15 residues. V lost 0 bases to trimming and J lost 1 base; unmatched junction nucleotides: 1. Per the germline V gene, CDR1 is SGHTS and CDR2 is YDEGEE. In nucleotides, the CDR3 is TGTGCCAGCAGCTTGGGGGACAGTTCCTACAATGAGCAGTTCTTC. Protein sequence: CASSLGDSSYNEQFF.

V and J are TRBV4-1 and TRBJ1-2, with 10 bases matching TRBD1. CDR1 is MGHRA, CDR2 YSYEKL, per germline. Germline trimming cut 2 bases from V and 6 bases from J; bases unmatched to any gene: 3. The CDR3 runs to 14 residues. CDR3 amino acids: CASSQMTGGNGYTF. The CDR3 DNA follows: TGCGCCAGCAGCCAAATGACAGGGGGCAATGGCTACACCTTC.

This CDR3 is CASSLSGEGTSTRKTQYF. The CDR3, as DNA: TGTGCCAGCAGCTTGTCCGGAGAAGGGACTAGCACTCGGAAGACCCAGTACTTC. This chain connects TRBV5-5 to TRBJ2-5; 9 nucleotides agree with TRBD2. This CDR3 contains 18 residues. Germline values: CDR1 SGHKS, CDR2 YYEKEE (reference sequence). V shed 1 base, J shed 6 bases, and the junction held 16 bases outside the gene matches.

The chain couples TRBV4-2 to TRBJ1-2, with 8 nucleotides matching TRBD1. With 1 base clipped from V and 4 bases from J, the junction kept 2 bases outside the gene matches. The CDR3 sequence is 14 residues long. Looked up from germline, CDR1 is LGHNA and CDR2 is YNFKEQ. The CDR3 DNA is TGTGCCAGCAGCCAAGGACAGGGGCCCTATGGCTACACCTTC. This codes for CASSQGQGPYGYTF.

The chain couples TRBV6-2 or TRBV6-3 to TRBJ2-7; 9 positions match TRBD2. The CDR3 spans 18 residues. Germline V gene sequence: CDR1 MNHEY, CDR2 SVGEGT. Germline trimming cut 0 bases from V and 2 bases from J; bases unmatched to any gene: 11. The CDR3 DNA reads as TGTGCCAGCAGTTACTCGCGGGGGGGACATGTTGAGACCTACGAGCAGTACGTC. Translated, it gives CASSYSRGGHVETYEQYV.

This rearrangement joins TRBV6-2 or TRBV6-3 to TRBJ1-1; weak D call: TRBD1 (6 bases). The CDR3 is 12 amino acids. Germline V gene lookup returns CDR1 MNHEY and CDR2 SVGEGT. V was clipped by 6 bases and J by 7 bases, with 12 bases between them. The CDR3 DNA reads TGTGCCAGCAGCCTCGACAGGAATGAAGCTTTCTTT. It codes for CASSLDRNEAFF.

The chain couples TRBV19 to TRBJ1-2, with TRBD1 matching 8 bases. Looked up from germline, CDR1 is LNHDA and CDR2 is SQIVND (reference sequence). The CDR3 sequence is 15 residues long. J gave up 3 bases and V 4 bases, and 7 bases lay outside the gene matches. The CDR3 DNA reads TGTGCCAGTAGTAATCAGGGGGCTAGGGACTATGGCTACACCTTC. It yields the protein CASSNQGARDYGYTF.

V usage is TRBV5-8 and J usage is TRBJ1-6; a weak D match, TRBD1 (5 bases). The CDR3 contains 16 residues. Germline lookup yields CDR1 SGHTS and CDR2 YDEGEE. V was pared by 0 bases and J by 4 bases, with 11 bases between. CDR3 amino acids: CASSLVAGVYNSPLHF. The CDR3 nucleotides are TGTGCCAGCAGCTTGGTCGCGGGGGTTTATAATTCACCCCTCCACTTT.

The V and J genes are TRBV2 and TRBJ1-2; a possible D gene is TRBD1 (6 bases). Germline V gene lookup returns CDR1 SNHLY and CDR2 FYNNEI. V was pared by 8 bases and J by 3 bases, with 13 bases between. The CDR3 is 13 residues long. CDR3 residues: CASSQGPDYGYTF. The CDR3 region has the DNA TGTGCCAGCTCACAGGGACCTGACTATGGCTACACCTTC.

The chain joins TRBV3-1 (or the pseudogene TRBV3-2) to TRBJ2-6, with unresolved D. CDR3 length equals 14 residues. The germline gives CDR1 LGHDT, CDR2 YNNKEL (reference sequence). Deletions cut 0 bases from V and 4 bases from J, with 4 bases between. The CDR3 reads CASSQDAGANVLTF. CDR3 sequence (DNA): TGTGCCAGCAGCCAAGACGCGGGGGCCAACGTCCTGACTTTC.

The chain couples TRBV6-5 to TRBJ1-2; D not certain. There are 16 residues in the CDR3. Germline assignment: CDR1 MNHEY and CDR2 SVGAGI. The ends were cut back, 0 bases at V and 6 bases at J, with 17 bases in the middle. CDR3 loop: CASSYSWTAGGHGYTF. The CDR3 DNA is TGTGCCAGCAGTTACTCGTGGACGGCGGGTGGGCATGGCTACACCTTC.

This clone was seen once. This chain links TRBV6-4 with TRBJ2-3; D is possibly TRBD1 (5 bases). The CDR3 length is 19 residues. CDR1 and CDR2 from the germline V gene are MRHNA and SNTAGT. The ends were cut back, 3 bases at V and 0 bases at J, with 22 bases in the middle. Written as DNA, the CDR3 is TGTGCCAGCAGTGAAGGGGAAGACCACCCGCAATCTAGCACAGATACGCAGTATTTT. Its translation: CASSEGEDHPQSSTDTQYF.

The chain uses TRBV2 and TRBJ1-4; D is unresolved. The CDR3 length is 14 residues. The germline V and J ends were trimmed by 3 bases and 2 bases, with 7 bases remaining between them. Germline V CDR1 and CDR2: SNHLY, FYNNEI. The CDR3, as DNA: TGTGCCAGCAGTGATGGCAGGACTAATGAAAAACTGTTTTTT. It yields the protein CASSDGRTNEKLFF.

The chain couples TRBV10-3 to TRBJ2-1, with D maybe TRBD2 (5 bases). The CDR3 has 11 residues. The germline gives CDR1 ENHRY, CDR2 SYGVKD. V lost 7 bases, J lost 5 bases, and 6 bases lay in between. This CDR3 reads CAITRDNEQFF. DNA of the CDR3: TGTGCCATCACGAGGGACAATGAGCAGTTCTTC.

The chain carries TRBV3-1 (or the pseudogene TRBV3-2) and TRBJ1-4; no definite D call. Per the germline V gene, CDR1 is LGHDT and CDR2 is YNNKEL (reference sequence). Trimming pared 1 base from V and 4 bases from J, leaving 7 bases between. This CDR3 contains 14 residues. Here the CDR3 DNA reads TGTGCCAGCAGCCAAGGGAGACTTAATGAAAAACTGTTTTTT. Translation gives CASSQGRLNEKLFF.

The chain joins TRBV3-1 (or the pseudogene TRBV3-2) to TRBJ2-3, with 11 bases matching TRBD1. With V trimmed by 9 bases and J by 2 bases, 7 bases remained unmatched. This CDR3 has 15 residues. Germline CDR1 reads LGHDT; CDR2 reads YNNKEL (reference sequence). DNA for the CDR3: TGTGCCAGTGATACGGGACAGGGGGACACAGATACGCAGTATTTT. Translating it yields CASDTGQGDTDTQYF.

This sequence joins TRBV9 and TRBJ1-2; D is unresolved. Looked up from germline, CDR1 is SGDLS and CDR2 is YYNGEE. This CDR3 has 15 residues. Between the trimmed V and J ends, which lost 4 bases and 5 bases, there was a span of 18 bases. CDR3 DNA sequence: TGTGCCAGCAGCCCGACATCGACGGAAAAATATGGCTACACCTTC. Protein sequence: CASSPTSTEKYGYTF.

On this clone itself: No DNA is shown, since the ends of the CDR3 on it are uncertain; the CDR3 is the one TCRdb lists. J is TRBJ1-4 and V is TRBV21-1. TRBV21-1 is recorded as a pseudogene. With termini counted, the CDR3 has 14 amino acids. The CDR3 sequence is CASFGGGTNEKLFF.

The chain recombines TRBV7-3 with TRBJ2-3; no clear D. There are 13 residues in the CDR3. Germline CDR1 SGHTA, CDR2 FQGTGA. V lost 2 bases and J 0 bases, leaving 3 bases between the germline ends. DNA of the CDR3: TGTGCCAGCAGCTTACTGAGCACAGATACGCAGTATTTT. Its translation: CASSLLSTDTQYF.

The chain carries TRBV7-2 and TRBJ2-4, with a possible D match to TRBD1 (5 bases). The germline gives CDR1 SGHTA, CDR2 FQGNSA. V lost 1 base and J lost 7, with 11 bases in between. The CDR3 covers 14 residues. CDR3 bases: TGTGCCAGCAGCTTAGTTAGGGGTCAGAACATTCAGTACTTC. Its translation: CASSLVRGQNIQYF.

The J gene is TRBJ1-6, the V gene TRBV28; TRBD1 aligns across 10 bases. CDR1 and CDR2 from the germline V gene are MDHEN and SYDVKM. CDR3 length equals 16 residues. V trimming: 6 bases; J trimming: 7 bases; junction bases outside the gene matches: 9. The CDR3 DNA is TGTGCCAGCAGAGCCTGGGACAGGGGTAGGAATTCACCCCTCCACTTT. Protein product: CASRAWDRGRNSPLHF.